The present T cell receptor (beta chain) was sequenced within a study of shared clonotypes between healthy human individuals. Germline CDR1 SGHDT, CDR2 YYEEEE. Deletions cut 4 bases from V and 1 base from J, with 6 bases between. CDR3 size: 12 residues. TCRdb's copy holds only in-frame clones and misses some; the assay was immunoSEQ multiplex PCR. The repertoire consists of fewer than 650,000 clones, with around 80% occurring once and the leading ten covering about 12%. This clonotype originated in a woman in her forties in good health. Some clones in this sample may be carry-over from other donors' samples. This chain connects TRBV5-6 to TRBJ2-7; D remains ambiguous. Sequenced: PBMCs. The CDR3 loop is CASSMGSYEQYF. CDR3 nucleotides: TGTGCCAGCAGCATGGGTTCCTACGAGCAGTACTTC. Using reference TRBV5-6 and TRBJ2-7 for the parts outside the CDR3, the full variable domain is DAGVTQSPTHLIKTRGQQVTLRCSPKSGHDTVSWYQQALGQGPQFIFQYYEEEERQRGNFPDRFSGHQFPNYSSELNVNALLLGDSALYLCASSMGSYEQYFGPGTRLTVT.